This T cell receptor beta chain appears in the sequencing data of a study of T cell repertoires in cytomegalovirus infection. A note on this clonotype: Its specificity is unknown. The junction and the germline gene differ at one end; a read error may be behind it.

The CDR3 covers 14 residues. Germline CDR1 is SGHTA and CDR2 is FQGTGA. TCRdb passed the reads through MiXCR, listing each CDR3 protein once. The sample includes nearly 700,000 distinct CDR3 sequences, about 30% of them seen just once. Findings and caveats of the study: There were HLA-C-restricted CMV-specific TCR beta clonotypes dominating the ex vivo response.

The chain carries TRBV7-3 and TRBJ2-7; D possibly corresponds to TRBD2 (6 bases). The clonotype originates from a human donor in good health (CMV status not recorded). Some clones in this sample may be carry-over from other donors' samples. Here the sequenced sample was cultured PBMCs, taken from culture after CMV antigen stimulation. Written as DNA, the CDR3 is TGTGCCCGCAGCCGGGAGCGAACTTCCTACGAGCAGTACTTC. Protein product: CARSRERTSYEQYF.